The rows below give T cell receptor beta chains drawn from one sample of a study of regulatory T cells in long-lasting Graves disease. One entry per CDR3 protein results from TCRdb running MiXCR on the multiplex PCR reads. The sample contains approximately 300,000 distinct CDR3 sequences, about 20% of which appear only once. Specimen: peripheral blood mononuclear cells (PBMCs), collected at new diagnosis, from a patient treated with antithyroid drugs. The receptors were sampled from a female donor with Graves disease. CDR3s include the opening cysteine and the closing phenylalanine or tryptophan. The D gene is left open where the match is weak.

d_gene	j_gene	v_gene	CDR3aa
-	TRBJ1-2	TRBV7-9	CASSLAQGDYGYTF
-	TRBJ1-4	TRBV19	CASMSLRRGDEKLFF
TRBD1	TRBJ1-1	TRBV30	CAWGDRANTEAFF
-	TRBJ2-5	TRBV5-1	CASSLVSSDQETQYF
TRBD1	TRBJ2-7	TRBV7-8	CASSLAWGQGVYEQYF
TRBD2	TRBJ2-7	TRBV6-2/TRBV6-3	CASSTGTSGSPYEQYF
TRBD2	TRBJ2-1	TRBV2	CASSGTSGTNEQFF
TRBD1	TRBJ1-1	TRBV19	CASSKGQGDLNTEAFF
-	TRBJ2-1	TRBV28	CASSPTGRNEQFF
-	TRBJ2-2	TRBV6-1	CASSVDMGNTGELFF
-	TRBJ2-7	TRBV4-1	CASSQEKRFYEQYF
TRBD2	TRBJ2-1	TRBV20-1	CSASTPSGAYNEQFF
-	TRBJ1-2	TRBV6-1	CASSEAFDLNYGYTF
-	TRBJ1-5	TRBV19	CASTPPPGGQDQPQHF
TRBD2	TRBJ2-1	TRBV27	CASSTDRLAGEYEQFF
-	TRBJ2-7	TRBV5-4	CASSLTLRDEQYF
TRBD2	TRBJ2-3	TRBV6-1	CASKVTSGAGSTDTQYF
TRBD2	TRBJ2-5	TRBV6-1	CARSPEVAGNLQETQYF